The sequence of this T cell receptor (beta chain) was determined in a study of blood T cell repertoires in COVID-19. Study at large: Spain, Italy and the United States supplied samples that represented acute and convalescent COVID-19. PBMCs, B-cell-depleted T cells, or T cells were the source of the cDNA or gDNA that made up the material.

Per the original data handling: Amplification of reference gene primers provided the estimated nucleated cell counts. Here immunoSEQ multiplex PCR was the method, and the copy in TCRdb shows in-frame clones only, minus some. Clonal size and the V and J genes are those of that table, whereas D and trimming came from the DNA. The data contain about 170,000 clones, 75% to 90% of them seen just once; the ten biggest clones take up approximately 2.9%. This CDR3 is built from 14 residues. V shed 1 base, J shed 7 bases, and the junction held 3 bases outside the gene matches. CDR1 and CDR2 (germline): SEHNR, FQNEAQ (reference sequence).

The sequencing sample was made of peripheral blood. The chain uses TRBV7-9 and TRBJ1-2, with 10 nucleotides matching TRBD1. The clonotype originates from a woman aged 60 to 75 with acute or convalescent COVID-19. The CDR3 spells CASSLDGTGAGYTF. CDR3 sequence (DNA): TGTGCCAGCAGCTTAGATGGGACAGGGGCTGGCTACACCTTC.